This TCR beta chain was profiled in a study of T-cell memory formation after mild COVID-19. CDR1 and CDR2 from the germline V gene are MNHEY and SVGEGT. The CDR3 has 14 residues. Trimming left V 4 bases short and J 4 bases short, with 8 bases between. The authors produced TCR alpha and TCR beta cDNA libraries with sample barcodes and UMIs by 5'RACE using constant-segment primers. One entry per CDR3 protein results from TCRdb running MiXCR on the 5' RACE reads. Of about 140,000 distinct CDR3 sequences in the sample, less than 20% were seen once. The study's findings and limits: Those CD4+ clones that contracted were mainly in CM and EM (CD8+ ones in EMRA). While clones contracting from day 15 to 85 were balanced between CD4 and CD8, later expanders leaned CD4+.

This clonotype was seen only a few times. The antigen remains undetermined. The origin of this receptor is an adult woman who had mild COVID-19 (a few samples of this study predate the infection). Cell type and time point are not known. The sample consisted of PBMCs or a T cell subset sorted from them (not recorded which). The rearrangement uses TRBV6-2 or TRBV6-3 and TRBJ2-6; D perhaps matches TRBD1 (6 bases). As DNA, the CDR3 is TGTGCCAGCAGTTGGGGGCAAGGGGCCAACGTCCTGACTTTC. It encodes CASSWGQGANVLTF.